Listed below are T cell receptor beta chains from one sample, sequenced in a study of shared clonotypes between healthy human individuals. The data were produced by immunoSEQ multiplex PCR, yet TCRdb's version contains in-frame clones alone and is incomplete. The sample contains under 2,000,000 clones, roughly 94% of which appear only once. Specimen: naive CD8+ T cells sorted from blood. All receptors come from a man aged 18 to 35 in good health. The CDR3 runs from the conserved cysteine through the conserved F or W. D genes are given only for firm matches. Not every row has a clone size; where given, it reads once, few, many or a size class.

V	D	size	J	DNA	CDR3
TRBV7-9	TRBD2	.	TRBJ2-1	TGTGCCAGTACGCGCGGGGGATACAATGAGCAGTTCTTC	CASTRGGYNEQFF
TRBV29-1	TRBD1	.	TRBJ2-5	TGCAGCGTCGATGGACAGGGGATAGCGGAGACCCAGTACTTC	CSVDGQGIAETQYF
TRBV9	.	.	TRBJ2-1	TGTGCCAGCAGCGAATCCGGGACTGTTTACAATGAGCAGTTCTTC	CASSESGTVYNEQFF
TRBV5-6	.	.	TRBJ2-5	TGTGCCAGCAGTCTCGCGGGGGCCTGGGTAAATATAGAGACCCAGTACTTC	CASSLAGAWVNIETQYF
TRBV29-1	.	.	TRBJ1-2	TGCAGCGTTGAAGAGGGGGAGGGGAACTATGGCTACACCTTC	CSVEEGEGNYGYTF
TRBV7-9	.	.	TRBJ2-1	TGTGCCAGCAGCTTTTTTAGGATTCCCTCCTTTGACAATGAGCAGTTCTTC	CASSFFRIPSFDNEQFF
TRBV6-5	.	.	TRBJ1-1	TGTGCCAGCAGTTACTTCTCAACAGCGGAATTCCCTGAAGCTTTCTTT	CASSYFSTAEFPEAFF
TRBV7-9	.	once	TRBJ1-2	TGTGCCAGCAGCTTAGCGGGGGACAAGGCTTGGGGCTACACCTTC	CASSLAGDKAWGYTF
TRBV11-3	.	.	TRBJ2-1	TGTGCCAGCAGCCACTCCTCAGGGTATGAGCAGTTCTTC	CASSHSSGYEQFF
TRBV29-1	.	.	TRBJ1-1	TGCAGCGTTTCGGGCCTGAACACTGAAGCTTTCTTT	CSVSGLNTEAFF
TRBV9	TRBD1	.	TRBJ2-5	TGTGCCAGCAGCGTAGGTTGGGGACAGGGGGACCAAGAGACCCAGTACTTC	CASSVGWGQGDQETQYF
TRBV4-1	TRBD1	.	TRBJ2-1	TGCGCCAGCAGCCGAGTTGATGGACAGGGTTCCTACAATGAGCAGTTCTTC	CASSRVDGQGSYNEQFF
TRBV11-2	TRBD2	.	TRBJ2-7	TGTGCCAGCAGCTTAAGAGCGGGGGCTAGCTCCTACGAGCAGTACTTC	CASSLRAGASSYEQYF
TRBV2	.	once	TRBJ2-5	TGTGCCAGCATCGTCGGCCTCGGGGAGACCCAGTACTTC	CASIVGLGETQYF
TRBV19	.	.	TRBJ2-2	TGTGCCAGTAGTATCGCCAGAAAAGGGAACACCGGGGAGCTGTTTTTT	CASSIARKGNTGELFF
TRBV2	.	.	TRBJ1-5	TGTGCCAGCAGTGAATTTGGGGGGCTGAGCAATCAGCCCCAGCATTTT	CASSEFGGLSNQPQHF
TRBV5-1	TRBD1	.	TRBJ2-7	TGCGCCAGCAGCCCCTACCCCGGACAGGGCCAAGCCTACGAGCAGTACTTC	CASSPYPGQGQAYEQYF
TRBV27	.	.	TRBJ1-4	TGTGCCAGCAGTGGGGCGGAACCTGCAACTAATGAAAAACTGTTTTTT	CASSGAEPATNEKLFF
TRBV6-9	.	.	TRBJ1-6	TGTGCCAGCAATCACCTAGACCCCTATAATTCACCCCTCCACTTT	CASNHLDPYNSPLHF
TRBV4-1	TRBD2	.	TRBJ2-7	TGCGCCAGCAGCCTTTACCTAGCGGGAGCCTACGAGCAGTACTTC	CASSLYLAGAYEQYF
TRBV27	TRBD1	.	TRBJ2-5	TGTGCCAGCAGTTTTGGGACAGGCCGGCAAGAGACCCAGTACTTC	CASSFGTGRQETQYF
TRBV27	TRBD2	.	TRBJ2-7	TGTGCCAGCAGTTTGGCGGGAGGAGCCTACGAGCAGTACTTC	CASSLAGGAYEQYF
TRBV4-1	.	.	TRBJ2-6	TGCGCCAGCAGCCAAGATAGTGAGGGCGAGGAAAACGTCCTGACTTTC	CASSQDSEGEENVLTF
TRBV5-6	TRBD2	.	TRBJ2-2	TGTGCCAGCAGCGGACTAGCGGAAACTTACACCGGGGAGCTGTTTTTT	CASSGLAETYTGELFF
TRBV9	TRBD1	.	TRBJ2-7	TGTGCCAGCAGCGCAGGACAGGGCCACGAGCAGTACTTC	CASSAGQGHEQYF
TRBV11-2	TRBD2	.	TRBJ2-2	TGTGCCAGCAGCTTGGGAGCGGGAGTTACCGGGGAGCTGTTTTTT	CASSLGAGVTGELFF
TRBV27	TRBD2	.	TRBJ2-1	TGTGCCAGCAGTCCTGGGGTGGAGCGGGGATACAATGAGCAGTTCTTC	CASSPGVERGYNEQFF
TRBV6-6	.	.	TRBJ2-7	TGTGCCAGCACCGGACAGCCCTACGAGCAGTACTTC	CASTGQPYEQYF
TRBV5-6	.	.	TRBJ1-3	TGTGCCAGCAGCTTGGGGTCGGCTGGAAACACCATATATTTT	CASSLGSAGNTIYF
TRBV21-1	.	few	TRBJ2-1	TGTGCCAGCAGCCTTCGACAGGGGGCCTCGGAAAATGAGCAGTTCTTC	CASSLRQGASENEQFF
TRBV4-3	.	.	TRBJ2-3	TGCGCCAGCAGCCGTAGTAGCACAGATACGCAGTATTTT	CASSRSSTDTQYF
TRBV6-6	.	.	TRBJ2-7	TGTGCCAGCGGACAGTCCCTCGGACTAGTCGCCTACGAGCAGTACTTC	CASGQSLGLVAYEQYF
TRBV11-2	.	.	TRBJ2-5	TGTGCCAGCAGCTTCCGGAGGCAAGAGACCCAGTACTTC	CASSFRRQETQYF
TRBV11-3	.	once	TRBJ1-1	TGTGCCAGCAGCTTGGGCATTGCCACTGAAGCTTTCTTT	CASSLGIATEAFF
TRBV7-9	.	.	TRBJ2-2	TGTGCCAGCACTTGGGTGGGAGTTGACACCGGGGAGCTGTTTTTT	CASTWVGVDTGELFF
TRBV16	TRBD2	.	TRBJ2-7	TGTGCCAGCAGCCAACCTGGGGCGACTAGCGGGACCCCCTACGAGCAGTACTTC	CASSQPGATSGTPYEQYF
TRBV19	TRBD1	few	TRBJ2-7	TGTGCCAGTAGTATGGGGACAGGGTCCTACGAGCAGTACTTC	CASSMGTGSYEQYF
TRBV4-3	TRBD2	once	TRBJ2-1	TGCGCCAGCAGCCAAGCGGCAGAGGGACTAGCCCACAATGAGCAGTTCTTC	CASSQAAEGLAHNEQFF
TRBV28	TRBD1	once	TRBJ1-3	TGTGCCAGCAGTTTTGCACAGGGGGACACCATATATTTT	CASSFAQGDTIYF
TRBV6-5	.	.	TRBJ2-1	TGTGCCAGCAGTTACGGAGGACAGCCCGACAATGAGCAGTTCTTC	CASSYGGQPDNEQFF
TRBV7-9	TRBD2	.	TRBJ2-1	TGTGCCAGCAGCCCCCCTTCCGCGGGGGGCTACAATGAGCAGTTCTTC	CASSPPSAGGYNEQFF
TRBV9	.	.	TRBJ2-3	TGTGCCAGCAGCCCCCCTAGGACAGATACGCAGTATTTT	CASSPPRTDTQYF
TRBV27	.	.	TRBJ2-7	TGTGCCAGCAGTCCAGGGATTTCCTACGAGCAGTACTTC	CASSPGISYEQYF
TRBV6-1	.	.	TRBJ2-7	TGTGCCAGCAGTGACCCCCCCAGGGGGGCCTACGAGCAGTACTTC	CASSDPPRGAYEQYF
TRBV15	TRBD2	.	TRBJ2-5	TGTGCCACCAGCAGAGAAGCGGGAGTGGAGACCCAGTACTTC	CATSREAGVETQYF
TRBV7-9	TRBD1	.	TRBJ1-2	TGTGCCAGCAGCGACGGACAGGGGCACCTCCTCTATGGCTACACCTTC	CASSDGQGHLLYGYTF
TRBV9	TRBD2	.	TRBJ2-1	TGTGCCAGCAGCGCTCGTAGCGGGGAGTCCTACAATGAGCAGTTCTTC	CASSARSGESYNEQFF
TRBV10-3	.	.	TRBJ2-7	TGTGCCATCAGTGAACCGGACTACGAGCAGTACTTC	CAISEPDYEQYF
TRBV6-5	.	.	TRBJ2-7	TGTGCCAGCAGTGCTATTGGGTACGAGCAGTACTTC	CASSAIGYEQYF
TRBV4-1	.	.	TRBJ2-5	TGCGCCAGCAGCCAAGAAGGGGTCTTGGGAGAGACCCAGTACTTC	CASSQEGVLGETQYF
TRBV11-2	.	.	TRBJ2-1	TGTGCCAGCAGCTTAAGCGCCACTTTATGGGACAATGAGCAGTTCTTC	CASSLSATLWDNEQFF
TRBV5-6	.	.	TRBJ2-4	TGTGCCAGCAGCCAGGACGGCTTTTGGGACATTCAGTACTTC	CASSQDGFWDIQYF
TRBV6-1	.	.	TRBJ1-5	TGTGCCAGCAGTACCGGGACATATAATCAGCCCCAGCATTTT	CASSTGTYNQPQHF
TRBV7-9	TRBD2	.	TRBJ2-5	TGTGCCAGCAGCTTAGTAGCGGGGGGCCAAGAGACCCAGTACTTC	CASSLVAGGQETQYF
TRBV9	.	.	TRBJ2-7	TGTGCCAGCAGCGTAGGAGGGTTTAACTACGAGCAGTACTTC	CASSVGGFNYEQYF
TRBV6-1	.	.	TRBJ2-7	TGTGCCAGCAGTGATTACCCAGGGCCACCCTACGAGCAGTACTTC	CASSDYPGPPYEQYF
TRBV4-1	.	.	TRBJ2-7	TGCGCCAGCAGCCTAACACACACAGCCTTTACCTACGAGCAGTACTTC	CASSLTHTAFTYEQYF